The 10 T cell receptor beta chains reported below all come from one sample, sequenced in a study of STAT3 mutations in large granular lymphocyte leukemia. Libraries were prepared by immunoSEQ multiplex PCR; TCRdb keeps only in-frame clonotypes and omits some of them. The sample includes fewer than 9,500 clones, 80% to 95% of them seen just once. Broader study findings: Every T-LGLL patient had at least one immunodominant TCRbeta clonotype.

For these receptors, no antigen is known. The sequenced sample was peripheral blood mononuclear cells. These receptors were taken from a man aged 60-69 years with T-cell large granular lymphocyte leukemia. Some clones in this sample may be carry-over from other donors' samples.

V is TRBV29-1 and J is TRBJ2-5; D possibly corresponds to TRBD2 (5 bases). Germline lookup yields CDR1 SQVTM and CDR2 ANQGSEA. V lost 2 bases and J 5 bases, leaving 9 bases between the germline ends. The CDR3 has 12 amino acids. CDR3 nucleotides: TGCAGCGTTGAATACTGGAGGGAGACCCAGTACTTC. It is translated as CSVEYWRETQYF.

This clone was detected once. The chain employs TRBV10-1 and TRBJ2-7; D is unresolved. The CDR3 runs to 12 residues. The V end lost 1 base, the J end lost 4 bases, and 5 bases lay between the germline ends. Germline assignment: CDR1 WNHNN and CDR2 SYGVQD (reference sequence). As DNA, the CDR3 is TGCGCCAGCAGTGAGTTGGGTTACGAGCAGTACTTC. It encodes CASSELGYEQYF.

The chain has TRBV25-1 and TRBJ2-5; D unresolved. Germline V gene lookup returns CDR1 MGHDK and CDR2 SYGVNS. The CDR3 totals 14 residues. Between the trimmed V and J ends, which lost 3 bases and 4 bases, there was a span of 12 bases. Here the CDR3 DNA reads TGTGCCAGCAGTGATCCTGTGATCCCAGAGACCCAGTACTTC. Its translation is CASSDPVIPETQYF.

V gene TRBV9 combines with J gene TRBJ1-3; D possibly corresponds to TRBD1 (5 bases). The CDR3 runs to 13 residues. Between the trimmed V and J ends, which lost 3 bases and 4 bases, there was a span of 8 bases. In germline, CDR1 is SGDLS, CDR2 YYNGEE. CDR3 DNA sequence: TGTGCCAGCAGCGCGACAGACGGAAACACCATATATTTT. It yields the protein CASSATDGNTIYF.

The chain uses TRBV5-4 and TRBJ1-1; D uncertain. Germline-derived CDR1 and CDR2 are SGHNT and YYREEE (reference sequence). V was pared by 0 bases and J by 3 bases, with 3 bases between. The CDR3 is made up of 12 amino acids. DNA of the CDR3: TGTGCCAGCAGCTTGGCGTACACTGAAGCTTTCTTT. It yields the protein CASSLAYTEAFF.

The CDR3 region has the DNA TGTGCCAGCAGCCGGACAGTGCTAAGCACAGATACGCAGTATTTT. Amino acids: CASSRTVLSTDTQYF. The chain carries TRBV5-6 and TRBJ2-3; weak D call: TRBD1 (6 bases). The CDR3 consists of 15 residues. Trimming shortened V by 4 bases and J by 0 bases, and 12 bases separated the two germline ends. Germline V gene data show CDR1 as SGHDT and CDR2 as YYEEEE.

The chain is built from TRBV25-1 and TRBJ2-7; D not certain. This CDR3 comprises 14 residues. Germline lookup yields CDR1 MGHDK and CDR2 SYGVNS. V was shortened by 4 bases and J by 0 bases, with 10 bases between the two germline ends. Written as DNA, the CDR3 is TGTGCCAGCAGTGTAACCGGAGTCTCCTACGAGCAGTACTTC. Its protein product is CASSVTGVSYEQYF.

The chain couples TRBV5-5 to TRBJ2-7; no reliable D call. Trimming took 0 bases from V and 12 from J, leaving 16 bases between them. CDR1 and CDR2 (germline): SGHKS, YYEKEE (reference sequence). This CDR3 region has 13 residues. CDR3 DNA: TGTGCCAGCAGCTTGGCCAGCGTGGGTATTAGGTACTTC. It is translated as CASSLASVGIRYF.

The V and J genes are TRBV13 and TRBJ2-7, with TRBD2 identical over 14 bases. This CDR3 region has 17 residues. CDR1 and CDR2 from the germline V gene are PRHDT and FYEKMQ (reference sequence). The V gene end was trimmed by 0 bases and the J gene end by 4 bases; junction bases not matched to a gene: 5. CDR3 nucleotides: TGTGCCAGCAGCTTAGGCGGGACTAGCGGGAGAATATACGAGCAGTACTTC. Translation: CASSLGGTSGRIYEQYF.

This clone was seen more than once but under ten times. The chain carries TRBV5-1 and TRBJ2-6; no reliable D call. Germline V gene lookup returns CDR1 SGHRS and CDR2 YFSETQ. The CDR3 contains 11 residues. V lost 6 bases and J lost 4, with 2 bases in between. The CDR3, as DNA: TGCGCCAGCACCGGGGCCAACGTCCTGACTTTC. This codes for CASTGANVLTF. Variable domain in full (rest from reference TRBV5-1 and TRBJ2-6): KAGVTQTPRYLIKTRGQQVTLSCSPISGHRSVSWYQQTPGQGLQFLFEYFSETQRNKGNFPGRFSGRQFSNSRSEMNVSTLELGDSALYLCASTGANVLTFGAGSRLTVL.